Listed here are 14 T cell receptor beta chains from one sample, sequenced in a study of T cell responses to AZD1222 COVID-19 vaccine. Method: immunoSEQ multiplex PCR; TCRdb's copy keeps in-frame clones and lacks some. Of more than 110,000 clones listed, approximately 85% are singletons. The sample in question was peripheral blood, obtained on day 0 of AZD1222 vaccination. The receptors derive from an adult in good health.

The gene calls are TRBV27 and TRBJ1-2; perhaps TRBD1 as D (6 bases). The germline gives CDR1 MNHEY, CDR2 SMNVEV (reference sequence). Trimming left V 4 bases short and J 7 bases short, with 16 bases between. The CDR3 length is 14 residues. CDR3 residues: CASSYGTLQSGYTF. As DNA, the CDR3 is TGTGCCAGCAGTTACGGGACACTTCAGTCTGGCTACACCTTC.

V usage is TRBV2 and J usage is TRBJ2-7, with 8 bases lining up with TRBD2. Germline CDR1 reads SNHLY; CDR2 reads FYNNEI. This CDR3 contains 15 residues. V was pared by 7 bases and J by 4 bases, with 12 bases of the junction left unmatched. CDR3 protein: CASNQRGGGTYEQYF. The CDR3 DNA is TGTGCCAGCAACCAAAGGGGCGGGGGGACTTACGAGCAGTACTTC.

The chain links TRBV6-4 to TRBJ1-1, with 11 nucleotides matching TRBD1. The CDR3 consists of 15 residues. J lost 5 bases, V lost 5 bases, and 7 bases had no gene match. Germline V gene data show CDR1 as MRHNA and CDR2 as SNTAGT. CDR3 DNA sequence: TGTGCCAGCAGTCTCCGGGACAGGGGGGAAACTGAAGCTTTCTTT. Protein: CASSLRDRGETEAFF.

This clone turned up a few times. In nucleotides, the CDR3 is TGTGCCAGCAGCCCTGTAGGGGCAGAGGGACAGCCCCAGCATTTT. Amino acid sequence: CASSPVGAEGQPQHF. V and J are TRBV11-2 and TRBJ1-5; D might be TRBD1 (5 bases). This CDR3 region has 15 residues. Germline V CDR1 and CDR2: SGHAT, FQNNGV. V lost 5 bases and J lost 7, with 18 bases in between.

This clone turned up a few times. The genes are TRBV7-2 and TRBJ1-1; 7 bases map to TRBD1. V gave up 5 bases and J gave up 1 base; unmatched junction bases: 4. The V gene's germline CDR1 is SGHTA and CDR2 FQGNSA. This CDR3 is 14 amino acids long. The CDR3 sequence: CASSTRQGNTEAFF. Written as DNA, the CDR3 is TGTGCCAGCAGCACTAGACAGGGGAACACTGAAGCTTTCTTT.

The V call is TRBV5-6, the J call TRBJ1-1; the D gene is possibly TRBD1 (6 bases). Looked up from germline, CDR1 is SGHDT and CDR2 is YYEEEE. The CDR3 is 14 residues long. Trimming pared 2 bases from V and 4 bases from J, leaving 12 bases between. CDR3 sequence: CASSFQGMGTEAFF. The CDR3 DNA is TGTGCCAGCAGCTTTCAGGGGATGGGCACTGAAGCTTTCTTT.

The V call is TRBV7-2, the J call TRBJ1-2; D gene unclear. Trimming removed 5 bases from V and 4 bases from J, with 11 bases in between. In germline, CDR1 is SGHTA, CDR2 FQGNSA. The CDR3 spans 13 residues. CDR3: CASSEQLLYGYTF. CDR3 DNA: TGTGCCAGCAGCGAACAACTACTCTATGGCTACACCTTC.

J is TRBJ1-1 and V is TRBV18, with D possibly being TRBD1 (6 bases). CDR3 length: 14 residues. V shed 3 bases and J shed 2 bases, with 10 bases lying between them. Germline CDR1 and CDR2: KGHSH and LQKENI. Here the CDR3 reads CASSPGTLNTEAFF. The CDR3, as DNA: TGTGCCAGCTCACCCGGGACACTTAACACTGAAGCTTTCTTT.

V usage is TRBV5-6 and J usage is TRBJ1-2; D is undetermined. Germline lookup yields CDR1 SGHDT and CDR2 YYEEEE. V lost 4 bases to trimming and J lost 8 bases, with 12 bases between them. This CDR3 comprises 12 residues. CDR3 amino acids: CASSPRTQGYTF. CDR3 in DNA: TGTGCCAGCAGCCCGAGGACCCAAGGCTACACCTTC.

Only one count was recorded for this clone. This chain uses TRBV10-3 with TRBJ2-5; D may be TRBD2 (6 bases). The germline CDR1 and CDR2 sequences are ENHRY and SYGVKD. The V and J ends lost 0 bases and 3 bases respectively, with 14 bases between them. This CDR3 comprises 16 residues. The CDR3 sequence: CAISESDRDFKETQYF. DNA for the CDR3: TGTGCCATCAGTGAGTCGGATAGGGACTTTAAAGAGACCCAGTACTTC.

This chain joins TRBV3-1 (or the pseudogene TRBV3-2) and TRBJ2-5; weak D call: TRBD2 (6 bases). Trimming stripped 4 bases from V and 5 bases from J, with 8 bases between. In germline, CDR1 is LGHDT, CDR2 YNNKEL (reference sequence). The CDR3 extends over 12 amino acids. The CDR3 spells CASSRGGETQYF. The CDR3 bases are TGTGCCAGCAGCCGTGGGGGGGAGACCCAGTACTTC.

The rearrangement joins TRBV19 to TRBJ1-5; D ambiguous. Germline CDR1 and CDR2: LNHDA and SQIVND (reference sequence). Trimming took 10 bases from V and 3 from J, leaving 13 bases between them. The CDR3 extends over 13 amino acids. CDR3 sequence reads: CATVSGFNQPQHF. The CDR3 DNA follows: TGTGCCACCGTATCGGGCTTCAATCAGCCCCAGCATTTT.

The chain combines TRBV7-9 with TRBJ2-5; the D gene is possibly TRBD1 (6 bases). CDR1 is SEHNR, CDR2 FQNEAQ, per germline (reference sequence). Deletions cut 3 bases from V and 2 bases from J, with 10 bases between. This CDR3 has 14 amino acids. The CDR3 DNA is TGTGCCAGCAGCTTTTACGACAGGCAAGAGACCCAGTACTTC. This sequence encodes CASSFYDRQETQYF. The full variable domain, in which reference TRBV7-9 and TRBJ2-5 provide the parts outside the CDR3, is DTGVSQNPRHKITKRGQNVTFRCDPISEHNRLYWYRQTLGQGPEFLTYFQNEAQLEKSRLLSDRFSAERPKGSFSTLEIQRTEQGDSAMYLCASSFYDRQETQYFGPGTRLLVL.

The chain uses TRBV2 and TRBJ1-6; D possibly corresponds to TRBD1 (6 bases). CDR3 size: 17 residues. Deletions cut 8 bases from V and 10 bases from J, with 27 bases between. Germline V gene sequence: CDR1 SNHLY, CDR2 FYNNEI. The CDR3 spells CASCYWGKEGGGSPLHF. CDR3 nucleotides: TGTGCCAGCTGTTACTGGGGCAAGGAAGGGGGGGGATCACCCCTCCACTTT.